The source of this T cell receptor beta chain is a study of cytomegalovirus exposure and HLA in healthy donors. Findings of the study overall: Cytomegalovirus association was assigned to 150 to 200 TCR beta chains. The number of N-insertions in an Asian-associated ancestry cluster was reportedly below the approximately 690-donor mean in a later analysis. CMV antigen specificity of a few CMV-associated chains was confirmed in vitro. Several V segments, TRBV6-2 and TRBV6-3 among them, could not be told apart and were dropped.

As regards this clone: The antigen is undetermined.

This CDR3 comprises 16 residues. V lost 1 base to trimming and J lost 0 bases; unmatched junction nucleotides: 6. The germline V gene has CDR1 GTSNPN and CDR2 SVGIG (reference sequence). PCR amplification relied on 60 Vbeta primers (plus 13 Jbeta primers). Profiling relied on immunoSEQ multiplex PCR, and the TCRdb table lists in-frame clones only, not all of them. The sample carries under 100,000 clones, 63% recorded once. The origin of this receptor is a woman aged 40 to 50 in good health and CMV-seropositive. This rearrangement joins TRBV30 to TRBJ2-7; 10 nucleotides match TRBD2. Sample: PBMCs. The CDR3, as DNA: TGTGCCTGGAGTGGCTCTAGCGGGAGTCCCTCCTACGAGCAGTACTTC. Its protein product is CAWSGSSGSPSYEQYF.